This T cell receptor beta chain was captured by sequencing in a study of CD8+ T cells in alopecia areata. This clone was detected a few times. cDNA prepared by RNA extraction and subsequent reverse transcription served as the template for sequencing. Generated by immunoSEQ multiplex PCR, the TCRdb table keeps only in-frame clones and is missing some. This table has 150,000 to 200,000 clones, about 60% appearing once. This CDR3 comprises 14 residues. Trimming removed 5 bases from V and 5 bases from J; junction bases left unmatched: 4. Germline assignment: CDR1 SEHNR and CDR2 FQNEAQ (reference sequence). Obtained from alopecia areata patients were lesional scalp punch biopsies along with peripheral blood.

The material was CD4+ T cells sorted from blood, obtained at week 0. This TCR was recovered from a human donor with alopecia areata. The rearrangement links TRBV7-9 to TRBJ1-5; 9 nucleotides match TRBD1. The CDR3 bases are TGTGCCAGCAGCCGCGGGACAGGGTATCAGCCCCAGCATTTT. It yields the protein CASSRGTGYQPQHF.